A single sample is the source of the 31 T cell receptor beta chains below, sequenced in a study of blood T cells in healthy people across ages. The use of a sample-barcoded 5' primer and a J-beta primer mix characterized a second PCR of roughly 6 to 11 cycles. Each CDR3 protein gets one entry after TCRdb re-called the 5' RACE reads with MiXCR. The sample has 850,000 to 1,300,000 distinct CDR3 sequences; 40% to 45% are singletons. Sequenced material: blood. The receptors derive from a woman aged 55-69 years in good health.

This clonotype was detected a few times. The chain links TRBV10-1 to TRBJ2-4, with 9 bases matching TRBD1. The V gene's germline CDR1 is WNHNN and CDR2 SYGVQD (reference sequence). The CDR3 length is 16 residues. J was trimmed by 1 base and V by 0 bases; bases with no gene match: 1. The CDR3 sequence is CASSESGQGAKNIQYF. CDR3 sequence (DNA): TGCGCCAGCAGTGAGTCGGGACAGGGTGCCAAAAACATTCAGTACTTC.

The rearrangement joins TRBV5-1 to TRBJ2-7; TRBD1 agrees at 7 bases. CDR1 is SGHRS, CDR2 YFSETQ, per germline. With V trimmed by 2 bases and J by 7 bases, 12 bases remained unmatched. The CDR3 consists of 15 residues. CDR3 bases: TGCGCCAGCAGCTTTACCCTAGACAGGGTTGGGGAGCAGTACTTC. Amino acid sequence: CASSFTLDRVGEQYF.

A few counts support this clonotype. V gene TRBV20-1 combines with J gene TRBJ1-5; D gene ambiguous. CDR1 is DFQATT and CDR2 is SNEGSKA in the germline V gene (reference sequence). The CDR3 is 13 amino acids. Trimming shortened V by 4 bases and J by 6 bases, and 13 bases separated the two germline ends. The CDR3 sequence: CSATTGVVQPQHF. DNA of the CDR3: TGCAGTGCTACTACTGGGGTTGTTCAGCCCCAGCATTTT.

The sample holds many counts of this clonotype. The chain is built from TRBV10-3 and TRBJ1-5, with 7 bases aligning to TRBD1. The junction had 6 bases not matched to a gene; V was cut back by 6 bases and J by 4 bases. CDR3 size: 14 residues. CDR1 is ENHRY, CDR2 SYGVKD, per germline. CDR3 in amino acids: CAIRETGPNQPQHF. CDR3 nucleotide sequence: TGTGCCATCAGAGAGACAGGGCCGAATCAGCCCCAGCATTTT.

The chain is built from TRBV5-6 and TRBJ2-3; D is uncertain. The CDR3 spans 15 residues. CDR1 SGHDT and CDR2 YYEEEE come from the germline V gene. V gave up 1 base and J gave up 2 bases, with 11 bases separating them. CDR3 in amino acids: CASSLKALYTDTQYF. The CDR3 region has the DNA TGTGCCAGCAGCTTGAAGGCATTATACACAGATACGCAGTATTTT.

This clonotype was recorded many times. The chain employs TRBV20-1 and TRBJ2-3; 8 bases are a match to TRBD2. The V gene end was trimmed by 2 bases and the J gene end by 4 bases; junction bases not matched to a gene: 8. CDR1 and CDR2 from the germline V gene are DFQATT and SNEGSKA (reference sequence). The CDR3 sequence is 15 residues long. CDR3 amino acids: CSARSVSGSSDTQYF. DNA for the CDR3: TGCAGTGCTAGAAGTGTGAGCGGGAGTTCAGATACGCAGTATTTT.

V usage is TRBV25-1 and J usage is TRBJ2-5; D gene unclear. The last part of the DNA fits TRBJ2-7 better; the J call may be wrong. The CDR3 runs to 13 residues. Germline CDR1 MGHDK, CDR2 SYGVNS. The CDR3, as DNA: TGTGCCAGCCGACCCAGGTTCACCTACGAGCAGTACTTC. This codes for CASRPRFTYEQYF.

The V call is TRBV24-1, the J call TRBJ2-4; D is uncertain. CDR1 KGHDR and CDR2 SFDVKD come from the germline V gene. There are 14 residues in the CDR3. V gave up 6 bases and J gave up 0 bases, with 8 bases separating them. The CDR3 spells CATSSATAKNIQYF. DNA of the CDR3: TGTGCCACCAGTTCTGCGACAGCCAAAAACATTCAGTACTTC.

This rearrangement joins TRBV2 to TRBJ2-5, with no clear D. CDR1 is SNHLY, CDR2 FYNNEI, per germline. The CDR3 loop spans 14 amino acids. Deletions cut 1 base from V and 5 bases from J, with 11 bases between. The CDR3 DNA reads TGTGCCAGCAGTGAAGGGGTCTGGATGGAGACCCAGTACTTC. Translating it yields CASSEGVWMETQYF. The full variable domain, completed using reference TRBV2 and TRBJ2-5, is EPEVTQTPSHQVTQMGQEVILRCVPISNHLYFYWYRQILGQKVEFLVSFYNNEISEKSEIFDDQFSVERPDGSNFTLKIRSTKLEDSAMYFCASSEGVWMETQYFGPGTRLLVL.

V is TRBV2 and J is TRBJ2-5, with no clear D. The germline V gene encodes CDR1 SNHLY and CDR2 FYNNEI. The CDR3 is 12 amino acids. V was trimmed by 3 bases and J by 5 bases, leaving 7 bases between them. CDR3 DNA sequence: TGTGCCAGCAGTGATGTGGGGGAGACCCAGTACTTC. The encoded protein is CASSDVGETQYF.

The gene calls are TRBV28 and TRBJ2-3, with TRBD2 matching over 12 bases. Germline V lookup: CDR1 MDHEN, CDR2 SYDVKM. The CDR3 has 19 residues. Trimming cost V 5 bases and J 2 bases; bases outside gene matches: 14. The CDR3 DNA reads TGTGCCAGCAGTCCCGGACTAGCGGGACATAAACCTCACACAGATACGCAGTATTTT. Its protein is CASSPGLAGHKPHTDTQYF.

This clonotype has ten or more counts. The CDR3 coding sequence is TGCGCCAGCCAGCCGGAGGGGAGTTGGGATACGCAGTATTTT. Encoded protein: CASQPEGSWDTQYF. This chain links TRBV5-1 with TRBJ2-3, with D possibly being TRBD2 (6 bases). Germline V gene data show CDR1 as SGHRS and CDR2 as YFSETQ. V was shortened by 7 bases and J by 6 bases, with 18 bases between the two germline ends. The CDR3 is 14 amino acids.

The rearrangement uses TRBV20-1 and TRBJ2-1; tentative D call: TRBD2 (6 bases). Trimming left V 3 bases short and J 9 bases short, with 24 bases between. Germline CDR1 and CDR2: DFQATT and SNEGSKA (reference sequence). The CDR3 sequence is 16 residues long. CDR3 nucleotides: TGCAGTGCTAGCCCCCGCACCCGACTAGGAGACATTGAGCAGTTCTTC. Encoded protein: CSASPRTRLGDIEQFF.

The chain joins TRBV5-5 to TRBJ1-5; 12 nucleotides agree with TRBD1. CDR3 size: 19 residues. Germline V gives CDR1 SGHKS, CDR2 YYEKEE (reference sequence). V lost 3 bases, J lost 1 base, and 11 bases stayed unmatched. The CDR3 region is CASSSSGTGGIGSNQPQHF. CDR3 sequence (DNA): TGTGCCAGCAGCTCGTCCGGGACAGGGGGCATCGGGAGCAATCAGCCCCAGCATTTT.

This chain joins TRBV25-1 and TRBJ2-5; D remains ambiguous. This CDR3 has 11 amino acids. CDR1 is MGHDK, CDR2 SYGVNS, per germline. V lost 5 bases, J lost 12 bases, and 13 bases lay in between. The DNA for the CDR3 is TGTGCCAGCAGTCCTGGCCGGGCTGAGTACTTC. Encoded protein: CASSPGRAEYF.

The chain links TRBV6-6 to TRBJ2-4; D possibly matches TRBD1 or TRBD2 (7 bases each). The length of the CDR3 is 16 residues. CDR1 MNHNY and CDR2 SVGAGI come from the germline V gene (reference sequence). Trimming took 5 bases from V and 4 from J, leaving 18 bases between them. The DNA for the CDR3 is TGTGCCAGCAGTCCCCAGGGGGGGGCAATAAAAAACATTCAGTACTTC. This gives the protein CASSPQGGAIKNIQYF.

This clonotype was found a few times. The CDR3 loop reads CASSYTGGLNTEAFF. In DNA, the CDR3 is TGTGCCAGCAGTTATACAGGGGGGTTGAACACTGAAGCTTTCTTT. The chain uses TRBV6-6 and TRBJ1-1, with 8 bases lining up with TRBD1. The V gene's germline CDR1 is MNHNY and CDR2 SVGAGI (reference sequence). Losses at the gene ends were 3 bases for V and 0 bases for J; bases not matched to a gene: 3. This CDR3 is built from 15 residues.

This clonotype was seen a handful of times. J is TRBJ1-2 and V is TRBV27; 8 bases align to TRBD1. CDR1 is MNHEY and CDR2 is SMNVEV in the germline V gene (reference sequence). Unmatched junction bases numbered 14, after V lost 7 bases and J lost 10 bases. CDR3 length equals 14 residues. The CDR3 sequence: CASTGTGTGINYTF. CDR3 coding DNA: TGTGCCAGCACCGGCACCGGGACAGGAATTAACTACACCTTC.

This chain links TRBV12-3 or TRBV12-4 with TRBJ2-2, with TRBD1 identical over 10 bases. Unmatched junction bases numbered 12, after V lost 4 bases and J lost 4 bases. This CDR3 contains 18 residues. CDR3 in amino acids: CASSSPLDRGLRTGELFF. As DNA, the CDR3 is TGTGCCAGCAGTTCCCCCCTCGACAGGGGGCTTCGCACCGGGGAGCTGTTTTTT.

The chain couples TRBV7-2 to TRBJ1-1; D gene uncertain. The CDR3 sequence is 15 residues long. V was trimmed by 5 bases and J by 3 bases, leaving 16 bases between them. The V gene's germline CDR1 is SGHTA and CDR2 FQGNSA. The CDR3 sequence is CASSPDPRIYTEAFF. The CDR3 nucleotides are TGTGCCAGCAGCCCCGACCCCAGGATATACACTGAAGCTTTCTTT.

This clonotype has a handful of counts. The chain carries TRBV20-1 and TRBJ1-1; 7 nucleotides match TRBD1. The germline V gene has CDR1 DFQATT and CDR2 SNEGSKA (reference sequence). This CDR3 is built from 13 residues. V shed 4 bases, J shed 2 bases, and the junction held 4 bases outside the gene matches. The CDR3 region is CSAIQGRNTEAFF. The CDR3 region has the DNA TGCAGTGCTATACAGGGGAGAAACACTGAAGCTTTCTTT.

This clonotype was seen only a few times. CDR3 amino acids: CASSSGTGSSNEQFF. In nucleotides, the CDR3 is TGTGCCAGCAGCTCCGGGACAGGGTCGTCGAATGAGCAGTTCTTC. The chain joins TRBV6-6 to TRBJ2-1; 9 bases agree with TRBD1. With 6 bases clipped from V and 7 bases from J, the junction kept 10 bases outside the gene matches. CDR1 and CDR2 from the germline V gene are MNHNY and SVGAGI (reference sequence). The CDR3 is 15 residues long.

The chain links TRBV3-1 to TRBJ2-3, with D tentatively TRBD2 (6 bases). Trimming shortened V by 3 bases and J by 4 bases, and 14 bases separated the two germline ends. The CDR3 runs 15 residues. Germline lookup yields CDR1 LGHDT and CDR2 YNNKEL (reference sequence). CDR3 sequence reads: CASSHWKREADTQYF. CDR3 nucleotides: TGTGCCAGCAGCCATTGGAAGAGGGAGGCAGATACGCAGTATTTT.

A remark on this clonotype: Just one base apart from a much larger clone, this may be a read error. The rearrangement joins TRBV9 to TRBJ1-6; D gene uncertain. V was shortened by 0 bases and J by 14 bases, with 15 bases between the two germline ends. This CDR3 contains 14 residues. Germline V gives CDR1 SGDLS, CDR2 YYNGEE. CDR3 bases: TGTGCCAGCAGCGTAGGTGGGGATTTCTCATCCCTCCACTTT. It specifies CASSVGGDFSSLHF.

This clonotype was counted a few times. The rearrangement links TRBV20-1 to TRBJ2-2; TRBD2 aligns across 10 bases. Germline V gives CDR1 DFQATT, CDR2 SNEGSKA (reference sequence). The V segment lost 0 bases and the J segment 6 bases; nucleotides outside the gene matches: 4. The CDR3 sequence is 15 residues long. The CDR3 nucleotides read TGCAGTGCTAGAGACCGAGCGGGAGGGTCCGGGGAGCTGTTTTTT. It codes for CSARDRAGGSGELFF.

The chain couples TRBV12-3 or TRBV12-4 to TRBJ1-5; possibly TRBD1 for D (5 bases). This CDR3 is 14 amino acids long. Trimming stripped 6 bases from V and 3 bases from J, with 12 bases between. CDR3 nucleotides: TGTGCCAGCAGCCGGGACGGATACAATCAGCCCCAGCATTTT. This translates into CASSRDGYNQPQHF.

The rearrangement uses TRBV20-1 and TRBJ2-1; D is possibly TRBD2 (6 bases). This CDR3 is built from 13 residues. Germline V gene sequence: CDR1 DFQATT, CDR2 SNEGSKA (reference sequence). Between the trimmed V and J ends, which lost 5 bases and 0 bases, there was a span of 8 bases. The CDR3 DNA reads TGCAGTGCTTTCGGGAGCTCCTACAATGAGCAGTTCTTC. Translating it yields CSAFGSSYNEQFF.

The genes are TRBV28 and TRBJ1-2; D gene unclear. Trimming cost V 7 bases and J 1 base, with 10 bases left between them. This CDR3 spans 13 amino acids. CDR1 is MDHEN, CDR2 SYDVKM, per germline. The CDR3 protein is CASTTINNYGYTF. The CDR3 coding sequence is TGTGCCAGCACCACGATTAATAACTATGGCTACACCTTC.

There are a few counts of this clonotype. CDR3 loop: CAIRKTRADTQYF. The CDR3 coding sequence is TGTGCCATCCGAAAGACCCGGGCAGATACGCAGTATTTT. V is TRBV10-3 and J is TRBJ2-3; no definite D call. Looked up from germline, CDR1 is ENHRY and CDR2 is SYGVKD. This CDR3 region has 13 residues. The germline V and J ends were trimmed by 8 bases and 4 bases, with 13 bases remaining between them.

The chain joins TRBV27 to TRBJ2-7; TRBD1 is a possible D gene (6 bases). The J call may be faulty, since TRBJ2-5 better matches the DNA end. CDR3 size: 15 residues. The germline CDR1 and CDR2 sequences are MNHEY and SMNVEV (reference sequence). The CDR3 region is CASSSGTHVQETQYF. The CDR3 DNA reads as TGTGCCAGCAGTTCCGGGACACACGTTCAAGAGACCCAGTACTTC.

This sequence joins TRBV7-9 and TRBJ2-5; no reliable D call. Matching the DNA end better, TRBJ2-7 makes the J call doubtful. The V gene's germline CDR1 is SEHNR and CDR2 FQNEAQ (reference sequence). The CDR3 runs to 13 residues. CDR3 nucleotide sequence: TGTGCCAGCAGCGCCGCGGCAAGGGACGAGCAGTACTTC. Amino acid sequence: CASSAAARDEQYF.